The 16 T cell receptor beta chains reported below all come from one sample, sequenced in a study of cytomegalovirus exposure and HLA in healthy donors. The PCR made use of 60 Vbeta and 13 Jbeta primers. Only in-frame clones appear in the TCRdb table, and some are missing; sequencing was by immunoSEQ multiplex PCR. The repertoire holds some 160,000 clones, with around 82% as singletons. Material: PBMCs. The receptor set was obtained from a man in his sixties in good health and CMV-seronegative.

The V call is TRBV28, the J call TRBJ1-3; D perhaps matches TRBD1 (5 bases). The CDR3 spans 16 residues. CDR1 is MDHEN, CDR2 SYDVKM, per germline. Trimming shortened V by 6 bases and J by 3 bases, and 18 bases separated the two germline ends. The chain's CDR3 is CASSTPMTAFGNTIYF. In nucleotides, the CDR3 is TGTGCCAGCAGCACGCCCATGACAGCTTTTGGAAACACCATATATTTT.

This chain links TRBV7-9 with TRBJ2-2; 10 bases map to TRBD1. CDR1 and CDR2 from the germline V gene are SEHNR and FQNEAQ (reference sequence). The CDR3 has 17 amino acids. The V segment lost 6 bases and the J segment 2 bases; nucleotides outside the gene matches: 9. For the CDR3, the DNA is TGTGCCAGCAGACCAGACCGGGACAGGGGTAACACCGGGGAGCTGTTTTTT. Protein sequence: CASRPDRDRGNTGELFF.

The chain joins TRBV2 to TRBJ2-7; possibly TRBD2 for D (6 bases). CDR1 and CDR2 from the germline V gene are SNHLY and FYNNEI. This CDR3 contains 15 residues. V shed 6 bases and J shed 5 bases, with 20 bases lying between them. The CDR3 loop is CASSPGTPPPHEQYF. The CDR3 DNA is TGTGCCAGCAGCCCCGGGACTCCTCCACCCCACGAGCAGTACTTC.

The V gene is TRBV5-1, the J gene TRBJ1-4; the D gene is possibly TRBD1 (6 bases). Trimming shortened V by 4 bases and J by 6 bases, and 13 bases separated the two germline ends. The CDR3 covers 14 residues. Germline-derived CDR1 and CDR2 are SGHRS and YFSETQ. In nucleotides, the CDR3 is TGCGCCAGCAGCGCCGGGGGGGGCGATGAAAAACTGTTTTTT. It yields the protein CASSAGGGDEKLFF.

The chain has TRBV27 and TRBJ1-5, with TRBD1 identical over 7 bases. V shed 6 bases, J shed 4 bases, and the junction held 9 bases outside the gene matches. Germline V gene sequence: CDR1 MNHEY, CDR2 SMNVEV (reference sequence). The CDR3 runs 15 residues. The CDR3 nucleotides read TGTGCCAGCAGGGAGGGACAGCTTCCAAATCAGCCCCAGCATTTT. Protein sequence: CASREGQLPNQPQHF.

Here the CDR3 DNA reads TGTTTACAGGGGGCGATTGCCGGGGAGCTGTTTTTT. It specifies CLQGAIAGELFF. The chain is built from TRBV7-9 and TRBJ2-2, with TRBD1 matching over 9 bases. The CDR3 covers 12 residues. Germline V gene data show CDR1 as SEHNR and CDR2 as FQNEAQ (reference sequence).

The CDR3 DNA is TGCAGCGTTGAAGATAGGACTAGTCGGAGGGATACGCAGTATTTT. It yields the protein CSVEDRTSRRDTQYF. The gene calls are TRBV29-1 and TRBJ2-3; 7 positions match TRBD2. Trimming cost V 0 bases and J 6 bases; bases outside gene matches: 9. CDR1 is SQVTM and CDR2 is ANQGSEA in the germline V gene. The length of the CDR3 is 15 residues.

The rearrangement links TRBV27 to TRBJ2-1, with 8 positions matching TRBD1. This CDR3 has 15 residues. The germline V gene encodes CDR1 MNHEY and CDR2 SMNVEV (reference sequence). V lost 5 bases and J lost 4; bases outside the gene matches: 7. The CDR3 region has the DNA TGTGCCAGCAGTCCCCGGACAGGGTCGTACAATGAGCAGTTCTTC. It codes for CASSPRTGSYNEQFF.

The gene calls are TRBV6-5 and TRBJ1-2; D not certain. Per germline, CDR1 MNHEY and CDR2 SVGAGI. V lost 5 bases and J 4 bases, leaving 11 bases between the germline ends. The CDR3 is made up of 13 amino acids. In DNA form, the CDR3 reads TGTGCCAGCAGTCCACAGTGTCCCTATGGCTACACCTTC. Encoded protein: CASSPQCPYGYTF.

The rearrangement uses TRBV28 and TRBJ1-2, with D unclear. V was clipped by 5 bases and J by 8 bases, with 15 bases between them. There are 13 residues in the CDR3. Looked up from germline, CDR1 is MDHEN and CDR2 is SYDVKM. This chain's CDR3 is CASSLGVFGGYTF. CDR3 sequence (DNA): TGTGCCAGCAGTCTCGGGGTGTTCGGCGGCTACACCTTC.

V and J are TRBV6-4 and TRBJ2-3, with 8 bases aligning to TRBD1. Germline-derived CDR1 and CDR2 are MRHNA and SNTAGT. Trimming at V came to 3 bases and at J to 2 bases, leaving 7 bases not matched to a gene. The CDR3 is 16 residues long. CDR3 in amino acids: CASSEVPGQDTDTQYF. In DNA form, the CDR3 reads TGTGCCAGCAGTGAGGTCCCGGGACAGGACACAGATACGCAGTATTTT.

This clone turned up a few times. V is TRBV7-8 and J is TRBJ1-6; 9 bases agree with TRBD1. The CDR3 contains 15 residues. Germline CDR1 is SGHVS and CDR2 is FQNEAQ. V shed 1 base, J shed 9 bases, and the junction held 4 bases outside the gene matches. The CDR3 region has the DNA TGTGCCAGCAGCTTAGGGGACAGGGAGTCTTCACCCCTCCACTTT. Amino acid sequence: CASSLGDRESSPLHF.

This clone was counted once. The chain links TRBV19 to TRBJ1-1; no clear D. CDR1 is LNHDA, CDR2 SQIVND, per germline (reference sequence). This CDR3 region has 12 residues. Trimming stripped 6 bases from V and 4 bases from J, with 9 bases between. This CDR3 reads CASRDGVTEAFF. The CDR3 bases are TGTGCCAGTAGGGACGGGGTCACTGAAGCTTTCTTT.

The rearrangement uses TRBV11-1 and TRBJ2-5; D may be TRBD2 (6 bases). Germline V CDR1 and CDR2: SGHAT, FQDESV (reference sequence). This CDR3 spans 12 amino acids. With 8 bases removed from V and 5 bases from J, the gap between germline ends came to 12 bases. The CDR3, as DNA: TGTGCCAGCCTTGGGGCGGGGGAGACCCAGTACTTC. It encodes CASLGAGETQYF. Drawing the rest from reference TRBV11-1 and TRBJ2-5, the complete variable domain is EAEVAQSPRYKITEKSQAVAFWCDPISGHATLYWYRQILGQGPELLVQFQDESVVDDSQLPKDRFSAERLKGVDSTLKIQPAELGDSAMYLCASLGAGETQYFGPGTRLLVL.

Only a few counts were recorded for this clone. The rearrangement joins TRBV28 to TRBJ1-5; D possibly corresponds to TRBD1 (6 bases). The germline V and J ends were trimmed by 3 bases and 4 bases, with 16 bases remaining between them. Germline CDR1 is MDHEN and CDR2 is SYDVKM. This CDR3 region has 16 residues. The CDR3 region has the DNA TGTGCCAGCAGTTTGTTGCGGGGGCGGGGGAATCAGCCCCAGCATTTT. It is translated as CASSLLRGRGNQPQHF. Using reference TRBV28 and TRBJ1-5 for the parts outside the CDR3, the full variable domain is DVKVTQSSRYLVKRTGEKVFLECVQDMDHENMFWYRQDPGLGLRLIYFSYDVKMKEKGDIPEGYSVSREKKERFSLILESASTNQTSMYLCASSLLRGRGNQPQHFGDGTRLSIL.

A few counts support this clone. The genes are TRBV4-3 and TRBJ2-1; the D gene is possibly TRBD2 (5 bases). This CDR3 is 13 amino acids long. Germline CDR1 LGHNA, CDR2 YSLEER. V lost 0 bases and J 9 bases, leaving 9 bases between the germline ends. CDR3 amino acids: CASSQDTGTEQFF. CDR3 nucleotides: TGCGCCAGCAGCCAAGATACGGGAACTGAGCAGTTCTTC.